This T cell receptor beta chain appears in the sequencing data of a study of response to subunit inactivated influenza vaccine. TCRdb re-called the RT-PCR reads with MiXCR, one entry per CDR3 protein. The top ten hold approximately 11% of the sample, which has around 200,000 distinct CDR3 sequences, around 8.8% seen once. This clonotype came up many times. Germline V gene sequence: CDR1 SGHTA, CDR2 FQGNSA. With 1 base clipped from V and 4 bases from J, the junction kept 6 bases outside the gene matches. The CDR3 runs 16 residues. This material consisted of non-naive T cells sorted from PBMCs, taken on the day of vaccination. The chain recombines TRBV7-2 with TRBJ2-3, with 9 bases that match TRBD2. The TCR comes from a man over 45 who received an inactivated influenza vaccine. In DNA form, the CDR3 reads TGTGCCAGCAGCTTAGGTCTAGCGGGGTCCGCAGATACGCAGTATTTT. It codes for CASSLGLAGSADTQYF.